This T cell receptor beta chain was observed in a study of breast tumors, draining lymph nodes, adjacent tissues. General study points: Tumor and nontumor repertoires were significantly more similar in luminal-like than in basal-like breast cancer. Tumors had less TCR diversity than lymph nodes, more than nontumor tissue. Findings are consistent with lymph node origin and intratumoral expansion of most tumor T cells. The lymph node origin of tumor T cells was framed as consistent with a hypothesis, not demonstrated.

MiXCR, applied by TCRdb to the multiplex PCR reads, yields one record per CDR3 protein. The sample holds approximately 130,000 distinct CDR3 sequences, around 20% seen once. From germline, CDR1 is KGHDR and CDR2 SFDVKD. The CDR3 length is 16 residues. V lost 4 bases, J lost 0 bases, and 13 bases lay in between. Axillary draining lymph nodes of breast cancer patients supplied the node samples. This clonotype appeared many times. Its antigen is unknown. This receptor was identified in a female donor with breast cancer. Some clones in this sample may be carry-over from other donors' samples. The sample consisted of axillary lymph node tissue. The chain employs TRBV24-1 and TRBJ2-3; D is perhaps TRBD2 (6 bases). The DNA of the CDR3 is TGTGCCACCAGTGACCCGACGCGGGGCAGCACAGATACGCAGTATTTT. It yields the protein CATSDPTRGSTDTQYF.